These T cell receptor beta chains were read from a single sample in a study of T cell changes during pregnancy in multiple sclerosis. Profiling relied on immunoSEQ multiplex PCR, and the TCRdb table lists in-frame clones only, not all of them. The table lists roughly 80,000 clones, about 91% of them singletons, with 1.5% to 2% in the top ten. This specimen consisted of peripheral blood, obtained before pregnancy. The receptors originated from a female donor with multiple sclerosis, enrolled in a pregnancy study. Both conserved end residues are trimmed from each CDR3. The size field is filled for only some rows; it gives once, few, many or a size class.

j_call: TRBJ2-7
clone_size: .
v_call: TRBV5-1
cdr3_aa: ASSLSYGNYEQY

j_call: TRBJ1-1
clone_size: .
v_call: TRBV5-1
cdr3_aa: ASSLASGNTEAF

j_call: TRBJ1-4
clone_size: .
v_call: TRBV6-5
cdr3_aa: ASSSNRDGEKLF

j_call: TRBJ1-2
clone_size: .
v_call: TRBV6-5
cdr3_aa: ASSRDIYGYT

j_call: TRBJ1-1
clone_size: .
v_call: TRBV7-2
cdr3_aa: ASSLQGSMNTEAF

j_call: TRBJ1-1
clone_size: .
v_call: TRBV2
cdr3_aa: ASRVRSGLNTEAF

j_call: TRBJ2-3
clone_size: .
v_call: TRBV7-3
cdr3_aa: ASSPRGSLDTQY

j_call: TRBJ2-7
clone_size: .
v_call: TRBV19
cdr3_aa: ASSIFGGPYEQY

j_call: TRBJ1-1
clone_size: .
v_call: TRBV30
cdr3_aa: AWSGHRGVNTEAF

j_call: TRBJ1-2
clone_size: .
v_call: TRBV4-3
cdr3_aa: ASSLGLNYGYT

j_call: TRBJ2-7
clone_size: .
v_call: TRBV2
cdr3_aa: ASRTILGNSYEQY

j_call: TRBJ1-2
clone_size: .
v_call: TRBV10-3
cdr3_aa: AISESLGGNYGYT

j_call: TRBJ2-3
clone_size: once
v_call: TRBV11-3
cdr3_aa: ASSLGPGSDTQY

j_call: TRBJ1-2
clone_size: .
v_call: TRBV5-6
cdr3_aa: ASSRDRGLRTYGYT

j_call: TRBJ1-2
clone_size: .
v_call: TRBV13
cdr3_aa: ASRPRTESFNYGYT

j_call: TRBJ1-6
clone_size: .
v_call: TRBV5-8
cdr3_aa: ASTQGRNSPLH

j_call: TRBJ1-2
clone_size: .
v_call: TRBV7-8
cdr3_aa: ASSLPAGALQTSNGYT

j_call: TRBJ2-1
clone_size: .
v_call: TRBV5-3
cdr3_aa: ARRIETSGGPSSYNEQF

j_call: TRBJ1-2
clone_size: .
v_call: TRBV6-1
cdr3_aa: ASSAGMLGNYGYT

j_call: TRBJ1-2
clone_size: .
v_call: TRBV7-9
cdr3_aa: ASSFHRSTGSYGYT

j_call: TRBJ2-2
clone_size: .
v_call: TRBV2
cdr3_aa: ASTGGRGTGELF

j_call: TRBJ1-2
clone_size: once
v_call: TRBV11-2
cdr3_aa: ASSLSGTGRGYT

j_call: TRBJ2-3
clone_size: .
v_call: TRBV6-6
cdr3_aa: ATGSERGYTDTQY

j_call: TRBJ2-5
clone_size: once
v_call: TRBV18
cdr3_aa: ASSNSRRETQY

j_call: TRBJ1-1
clone_size: .
v_call: TRBV6-6
cdr3_aa: ASSTGGGTEAF

j_call: TRBJ1-1
clone_size: .
v_call: TRBV10-3
cdr3_aa: AITQGGNTEAF

j_call: TRBJ2-3
clone_size: .
v_call: TRBV28
cdr3_aa: ASSLGLHRQY

j_call: TRBJ2-6
clone_size: once
v_call: TRBV5-1
cdr3_aa: ASSLRVRPSFSGANVLT

j_call: TRBJ2-5
clone_size: once
v_call: TRBV7-9
cdr3_aa: ASLQGDVKKTQY

j_call: TRBJ1-5
clone_size: .
v_call: TRBV19
cdr3_aa: ATSRGTGEQPQH

j_call: TRBJ1-3
clone_size: .
v_call: TRBV29-1
cdr3_aa: SVESLGNTIY

j_call: TRBJ2-7
clone_size: .
v_call: TRBV6-5
cdr3_aa: ASSSRTGAEQY

j_call: TRBJ1-6
clone_size: few
v_call: TRBV7-2
cdr3_aa: ASSLGQGDSSPLH

j_call: TRBJ1-5
clone_size: once
v_call: TRBV9
cdr3_aa: ASSVDAGGSQPQH

j_call: TRBJ2-7
clone_size: .
v_call: TRBV2
cdr3_aa: ASSIGAGYEQY

j_call: TRBJ1-3
clone_size: .
v_call: TRBV5-8
cdr3_aa: ASSLRTGRNTIY

j_call: TRBJ1-1
clone_size: .
v_call: TRBV28
cdr3_aa: ASRAIRDTNTEAF

j_call: TRBJ1-1
clone_size: .
v_call: TRBV5-1
cdr3_aa: ASSVGQNTEAF

j_call: TRBJ2-2
clone_size: .
v_call: TRBV4-1
cdr3_aa: ASSRAGQGATGELF

j_call: TRBJ1-4
clone_size: .
v_call: TRBV29-1
cdr3_aa: SVARGTGSEKLF

j_call: TRBJ1-2
clone_size: .
v_call: TRBV30
cdr3_aa: AWSPDRGHGYT

j_call: TRBJ1-2
clone_size: .
v_call: TRBV7-9
cdr3_aa: ASSLAGGSGYT

j_call: TRBJ2-1
clone_size: .
v_call: TRBV9
cdr3_aa: ASSSGGAPGNEQF

j_call: TRBJ1-2
clone_size: .
v_call: TRBV7-6
cdr3_aa: ASSLGTEDQGYT

j_call: TRBJ2-3
clone_size: .
v_call: TRBV25-1
cdr3_aa: ASSEESWSGGADTQY

j_call: TRBJ2-7
clone_size: .
v_call: TRBV6-1
cdr3_aa: ASSVGTGTSYEQY

j_call: TRBJ2-2
clone_size: .
v_call: TRBV9
cdr3_aa: ASSAAPARLSGELF

j_call: TRBJ2-7
clone_size: once
v_call: TRBV10-3
cdr3_aa: AISVPGTTYEQY

j_call: TRBJ2-7
clone_size: .
v_call: TRBV29-1
cdr3_aa: SVGRAGRSEQY

j_call: TRBJ2-3
clone_size: .
v_call: TRBV28
cdr3_aa: ASSLAGGGGDTQY

j_call: TRBJ2-4
clone_size: .
v_call: TRBV9
cdr3_aa: ASSGGHQGNIQY

j_call: TRBJ2-3
clone_size: .
v_call: TRBV14
cdr3_aa: ASSQGRPLPDTQY

j_call: TRBJ2-3
clone_size: .
v_call: TRBV29-1
cdr3_aa: SVVTSGGATDTQY

j_call: TRBJ2-1
clone_size: .
v_call: TRBV7-2
cdr3_aa: ASSSGLASYNEQF